Each of the 30 T cell receptor beta chains below was sequenced from the same sample in a study of blood T cell repertoires in COVID-19. Here immunoSEQ multiplex PCR was the method, and the copy in TCRdb shows in-frame clones only, minus some. The sample lists 65,000 to 70,000 clones; 65% to 90% were seen once. Sequenced sample: peripheral blood. The source is a woman in her sixties or seventies with acute or convalescent COVID-19.

The J gene is TRBJ1-1, the V gene TRBV30; D gene unclear. V was cut by 2 bases and J by 5 bases, with 15 bases left in between. The germline V gene encodes CDR1 GTSNPN and CDR2 SVGIG (reference sequence). The CDR3 spans 14 residues. CDR3 sequence: CAWSTPGSKTEAFF. The DNA for the CDR3 is TGTGCCTGGAGTACGCCGGGATCTAAAACTGAAGCTTTCTTT. The full variable domain, completed using reference TRBV30 and TRBJ1-1, is SQTIHQWPATLVQPVGSPLSLECTVEGTSNPNLYWYRQAAGRGLQLLFYSVGIGQISSEVPQNLSASRPQDRQFILSSKKLLLSDSGFYLCAWSTPGSKTEAFFGQGTRLTVV.

The chain combines TRBV6-4 with TRBJ2-7; possible D gene TRBD2, 6 bases. Germline assignment: CDR1 MRHNA and CDR2 SNTAGT. Trimming stripped 6 bases from V and 3 bases from J, with 18 bases between. The CDR3 has 15 residues. The CDR3 nucleotides read TGTGCCAGCAGGGCACCCGGGACTTCCCACTACGAGCAGTACTTC. Its protein is CASRAPGTSHYEQYF.

The chain recombines TRBV30 with TRBJ1-1, with D tentatively TRBD1 (6 bases). The germline gives CDR1 GTSNPN, CDR2 SVGIG (reference sequence). CDR3 length equals 16 residues. Trimming took off 2 bases at V and 0 bases at J, with 16 bases between the two ends. This CDR3 is CAWSPGHRIMNTEAFF. The CDR3 region has the DNA TGTGCCTGGAGTCCGGGACACCGAATCATGAACACTGAAGCTTTCTTT.

J is TRBJ1-6 and V is TRBV30; D unclear. Germline V gene data show CDR1 as GTSNPN and CDR2 as SVGIG (reference sequence). The CDR3 is made up of 16 amino acids. V was shortened by 1 base and J by 0 bases, with 10 bases between the two germline ends. The CDR3 DNA follows: TGTGCCTGGAGTGAGAGGTGGAGCTCCTATAATTCACCCCTCCACTTT. Translating it yields CAWSERWSSYNSPLHF.

V is TRBV6-6 and J is TRBJ2-7; TRBD2 matches 7 bases. CDR1 is MNHNY and CDR2 is SVGAGI in the germline V gene (reference sequence). The CDR3 contains 14 residues. J was trimmed by 6 bases and V by 10 bases; bases with no gene match: 15. CDR3 amino acids: CATCPAGTFGEQYF. CDR3 coding DNA: TGTGCCACCTGCCCAGCGGGGACCTTCGGCGAGCAGTACTTC.

This chain uses TRBV2 with TRBJ1-4; possibly TRBD1 for D (6 bases). Trimming removed 11 bases from V and 7 bases from J, with 23 bases in between. Germline values: CDR1 SNHLY, CDR2 FYNNEI. The CDR3 has 15 residues. The CDR3 nucleotides are TGTGCCGCACAATTAACAGGGTTTCTTGGTGAAAAACTGTTTTTT. Amino acids: CAAQLTGFLGEKLFF.

The V and J genes are TRBV29-1 and TRBJ2-1, with D unresolved. V lost 2 bases and J 8 bases, leaving 16 bases between the germline ends. This CDR3 is built from 14 residues. The germline V gene encodes CDR1 SQVTM and CDR2 ANQGSEA. The DNA for the CDR3 is TGCAGCGTTGAACGCGGTCTAGAAGGAGATGAGCAGTTCTTC. It translates to CSVERGLEGDEQFF.

The genes are TRBV23-1 and TRBJ2-7; TRBD1 matches 9 bases. TRBV23-1 is noted as an ORF with a role that remains uncertain. J lost 0 bases, V lost 5 bases, and 5 bases had no gene match. The CDR3 totals 15 residues. The CDR3 bases are TGCGCCAGCAGTTCATGGACAGGGGCCTCCTACGAGCAGTACTTC. It translates to CASSSWTGASYEQYF.

This chain connects TRBV12-3 or TRBV12-4 to TRBJ1-2, with a tentative D call TRBD1 (6 bases). The CDR3 consists of 12 residues. Trimming left V 3 bases short and J 6 bases short, with 8 bases between. In DNA, the CDR3 is TGTGCCAGCAGTTTCGCAGGGGATGGCTACACCTTC. It translates to CASSFAGDGYTF.

The gene calls are TRBV7-2 and TRBJ2-2; D might be TRBD2 (6 bases). CDR3 length: 13 amino acids. V lost 3 bases and J lost 7, with 9 bases in between. The germline V gene encodes CDR1 SGHTA and CDR2 FQGNSA. The CDR3 region has the DNA TGTGCCAGCAGCTTGGTCGGGGGCGGGGAGCTGTTTTTT. It specifies CASSLVGGGELFF. Looking up the rest from reference TRBV7-2 and TRBJ2-2 gives the full variable domain: GAGVSQSPSNKVTEKGKDVELRCDPISGHTALYWYRQSLGQGLEFLIYFQGNSAPDKSGLPSDRFSAERTGGSVSTLTIQRTQQEDSAVYLCASSLVGGGELFFGEGSRLTVL.

This CDR3 is CASSYLTGTANTEAFF. The DNA of the CDR3 is TGTGCCAGCAGCTACTTGACCGGGACAGCGAACACTGAAGCTTTCTTT. The chain joins TRBV7-9 to TRBJ1-1; TRBD1 agrees at 7 bases. There are 16 residues in the CDR3. J lost 1 base, V lost 4 bases, and 9 bases had no gene match. In germline, CDR1 is SEHNR, CDR2 FQNEAQ (reference sequence).

The chain carries TRBV4-2 and TRBJ1-4; the D is unclear. The CDR3 has 17 amino acids. The germline V and J ends were trimmed by 1 base and 0 bases, with 12 bases remaining between them. Germline loops: CDR1 LGHNA, CDR2 YNFKEQ. CDR3 sequence: CASSQALTPATNEKLFF. Written as DNA, the CDR3 is TGTGCCAGCAGCCAAGCCCTGACACCAGCAACTAATGAAAAACTGTTTTTT.

This clone was observed a single time. CDR3 in amino acids: CASSFDLLRGRQGNEQFF. DNA for the CDR3: TGTGCCAGCAGCTTCGACCTTCTTAGGGGCCGTCAGGGCAATGAGCAGTTCTTC. The rearrangement joins TRBV7-2 to TRBJ2-1; possible D gene TRBD1, 5 bases. The CDR3 is 18 residues long. CDR1 SGHTA and CDR2 FQGNSA come from the germline V gene. Trimming cost V 3 bases and J 6 bases, with 24 bases left between them.

This sequence joins TRBV6-4 and TRBJ2-7; TRBD2 might be the D (5 bases). The CDR3 covers 14 residues. Germline loops: CDR1 MRHNA, CDR2 SNTAGT. V shed 6 bases and J shed 0 bases, with 12 bases lying between them. CDR3 bases: TGTGCCAGCAGCTCGGACTCGTACTCCTACGAGCAGTACTTC. This encodes CASSSDSYSYEQYF.

The chain is built from TRBV6-5 and TRBJ1-1; 11 nucleotides match TRBD1. In germline, CDR1 is MNHEY, CDR2 SVGAGI. The V and J ends lost 6 bases and 6 bases, in that order; junction bases with no gene match: 6. The CDR3 contains 14 residues. The CDR3 region is CASRRPGQGAEAFF. In DNA, the CDR3 is TGTGCCAGCAGGCGCCCGGGACAGGGGGCTGAAGCTTTCTTT.

This chain connects TRBV27 to TRBJ2-7; a possible D gene is TRBD2 (5 bases). From germline, CDR1 is MNHEY and CDR2 SMNVEV (reference sequence). Trimming stripped 0 bases from V and 0 bases from J, with 15 bases between. CDR3 length: 17 residues. For the CDR3, the DNA is TGTGCCAGCAGTTTATCGTATAGCAGCCGGGACTCCTACGAGCAGTACTTC. Amino acids: CASSLSYSSRDSYEQYF.

This clone was seen a handful of times. CDR3 nucleotide sequence: TGTGCCAGTAGCCCGACAGGATCTTATGGCTACACCTTC. It yields the protein CASSPTGSYGYTF. The chain employs TRBV19 and TRBJ1-2, with a possible D match to TRBD1 (6 bases). The CDR3 totals 13 residues. Germline assignment: CDR1 LNHDA and CDR2 SQIVND (reference sequence). V was trimmed by 6 bases and J by 5 bases, leaving 13 bases between them.

The V and J genes are TRBV18 and TRBJ1-5, with D unclear. The germline gives CDR1 KGHSH, CDR2 LQKENI. This CDR3 is 13 amino acids long. Trimming took off 5 bases at V and 2 bases at J, with 7 bases between the two ends. The CDR3 here is CASSSGRNQPQHF. CDR3 coding DNA: TGTGCCAGCTCAAGCGGTCGCAATCAGCCCCAGCATTTT.

This rearrangement joins TRBV5-4 to TRBJ2-1; 11 nucleotides align to TRBD1. Germline values: CDR1 SGHNT, CDR2 YYREEE (reference sequence). There are 14 residues in the CDR3. With 4 bases clipped from V and 10 bases from J, the junction kept 7 bases outside the gene matches. CDR3 nucleotides: TGTGCCAGCAGCCCCGGGACAGGGGGACGGGAGCAGTTCTTC. Protein sequence: CASSPGTGGREQFF.

The chain couples TRBV10-3 to TRBJ2-7, with a tentative D call TRBD2 (6 bases). The CDR3 has 14 amino acids. Germline lookup yields CDR1 ENHRY and CDR2 SYGVKD. CDR3 coding DNA: TGTGCAGTCCGGGAGCCAGGACACTCCTACGAGCAGTACTTC. Its protein product is CAVREPGHSYEQYF.

The chain carries TRBV3-1 (or the pseudogene TRBV3-2) and TRBJ1-2; D unclear. CDR3 length: 17 residues. In germline, CDR1 is LGHDT, CDR2 YNNKEL (reference sequence). With 0 bases removed from V and 5 bases from J, the gap between germline ends came to 19 bases. In DNA form, the CDR3 reads TGTGCCAGCAGCCAAGATCTTCGCCAACGAGAGAGGTATGGCTACACCTTC. It translates to CASSQDLRQRERYGYTF.

The chain is built from TRBV5-1 and TRBJ1-2, with unresolved D. Trimming removed 0 bases at V and 6 bases at J, with 12 bases between. The CDR3 totals 14 residues. Germline V lookup: CDR1 SGHRS, CDR2 YFSETQ. CDR3 bases: TGCGCCAGCAGCTTGGGGGAGGCCGGGGATGGCTACACCTTC. Residues: CASSLGEAGDGYTF.

The chain couples TRBV18 to TRBJ2-5, with D unresolved. CDR1 is KGHSH and CDR2 is LQKENI in the germline V gene. The CDR3 sequence is 13 residues long. Trimming removed 2 bases at V and 1 base at J, with 5 bases between. In nucleotides, the CDR3 is TGTGCCAGCTCACCAATCCGCCAAGAGACCCAGTACTTC. This gives the protein CASSPIRQETQYF.

The chain employs TRBV3-1 (or the pseudogene TRBV3-2) and TRBJ2-6, with D perhaps matching TRBD2 (5 bases). The CDR3 is made up of 14 amino acids. Germline lookup yields CDR1 LGHDT and CDR2 YNNKEL (reference sequence). Trimming stripped 6 bases from V and 1 base from J, with 7 bases between. The CDR3 DNA sequence: TGTGCCAGCAGGTCGGGATCTGGGGCCAACGTCCTGACTTTC. Its translation: CASRSGSGANVLTF.

The V call is TRBV3-1 (or the pseudogene TRBV3-2), the J call TRBJ2-5, with D possibly TRBD1 on 6 matching bases. Germline loops: CDR1 LGHDT, CDR2 YNNKEL (reference sequence). Trimming pared 4 bases from V and 5 bases from J, leaving 14 bases between. This CDR3 is built from 14 residues. DNA for the CDR3: TGTGCCAGCAGCCCACAACAGGGTCTGGAGACCCAGTACTTC. Translated, it gives CASSPQQGLETQYF.

The sample holds one count of this clone. V gene TRBV11-2 combines with J gene TRBJ2-3, with D maybe TRBD1 (6 bases). CDR1 is SGHAT, CDR2 FQNNGV, per germline. CDR3 length equals 16 residues. V lost 2 bases, J lost 4 bases, and 16 bases lay in between. CDR3 nucleotides: TGTGCCAGCAGCTTATATTGGTCGAGGGGGTCAGATACGCAGTATTTT. Protein: CASSLYWSRGSDTQYF.

The chain has TRBV28 and TRBJ1-1; D gene uncertain. Looked up from germline, CDR1 is MDHEN and CDR2 is SYDVKM. Between the trimmed V and J ends, which lost 9 bases and 3 bases, there was a span of 14 bases. The CDR3 is 13 residues long. The CDR3 coding sequence is TGTGCCAGTAAGTCGCGGAGGGACACTGAAGCTTTCTTT. It encodes CASKSRRDTEAFF.

The count of this clone is one. This sequence joins TRBV7-2 and TRBJ1-4; TRBD1 matches at 8 bases. This CDR3 contains 16 residues. Germline V lookup: CDR1 SGHTA, CDR2 FQGNSA. V lost 0 bases and J lost 5; bases outside the gene matches: 5. The CDR3 DNA sequence: TGTGCCAGCAGCTTAGCGGCAGGGGGCAAGAATGAAAAACTGTTTTTT. Translated, it gives CASSLAAGGKNEKLFF.

The chain uses TRBV7-2 and TRBJ1-5, with D uncertain. Trimming pared 2 bases from V and 7 bases from J, leaving 9 bases between. There are 13 residues in the CDR3. The V gene's germline CDR1 is SGHTA and CDR2 FQGNSA. CDR3 nucleotides: TGTGCCAGCAGCTTAACGCGGAACCAGCCCCAGCATTTT. Its translation: CASSLTRNQPQHF.

This clone has only one observation. This sequence joins TRBV18 and TRBJ1-4, with D hard to call. The CDR3 runs 13 residues. Germline CDR1 KGHSH, CDR2 LQKENI. V lost 3 bases to trimming and J lost 6 bases, with 8 bases between them. DNA for the CDR3: TGTGCCAGCTCACCGGCTGGAGATGAAAAACTGTTTTTT. This encodes CASSPAGDEKLFF.